These 32 T cell receptor beta chains share one sample of origin, sequenced in a study of metastatic and nonmetastatic thyroid tumors. TCRdb reprocessed the PCR reads using MiXCR. The table includes around 50,000 clones, roughly a fifth detected once. Nobody among the patients had been given any treatment before thyroid surgery. The source material was blood. These receptors originate from a male donor with papillary thyroid cancer or a benign thyroid nodule (not recorded which). Some clones in this sample may be carry-over from other donors' samples.

This clone came up many times. The chain couples TRBV7-9 to TRBJ2-5, with D unclear. CDR3 length: 11 amino acids. CDR1 is SEHNR, CDR2 FQNEAQ, per germline (reference sequence). The V and J ends lost 3 bases and 1 base respectively, with 0 bases between them. CDR3 region: CASSFQETQYF. Here the CDR3 DNA reads TGTGCCAGCAGCTTCCAAGAGACCCAGTACTTC.

Only one count was recorded for this clone. The chain couples TRBV11-2 to TRBJ2-1; 13 bases line up with TRBD2. Trimming removed 4 bases from V and 5 bases from J; junction bases left unmatched: 2. Germline-derived CDR1 and CDR2 are SGHAT and FQNNGV. The CDR3 contains 15 residues. Here the CDR3 DNA reads TGTGCCAGCAGCTGGGGACTAGCGGGGCACAATGAGCAGTTCTTC. It yields the protein CASSWGLAGHNEQFF.

This clone was seen at least ten times. The chain recombines TRBV6-5 with TRBJ2-1; D remains unclear. Trimming took off 1 base at V and 8 bases at J, with 9 bases between the two ends. This CDR3 has 13 amino acids. Looked up from germline, CDR1 is MNHEY and CDR2 is SVGAGI. The CDR3 loop is CASSYLGGDEQFF. The CDR3 DNA follows: TGTGCCAGCAGTTACTTAGGTGGAGATGAGCAGTTCTTC.

A remark on this clone: Possible read error: a much larger clone is one base away. This chain connects TRBV30 to TRBJ2-3; weak D call: TRBD1 (5 bases). The CDR3 loop spans 12 amino acids. CDR1 is GTSNPN and CDR2 is SVGIG in the germline V gene (reference sequence). CDR3 sequence reads: CTWSDTRDTQYF. CDR3 DNA sequence: TGTACCTGGTCGGACACTCGAGATACGCAGTATTTT.

There are a few counts of this clone. The chain recombines TRBV4-1 with TRBJ2-5; 12 bases line up with TRBD2. This CDR3 contains 18 residues. CDR1 is MGHRA, CDR2 YSYEKL, per germline. The V segment lost 1 base and the J segment 5 bases; nucleotides outside the gene matches: 11. CDR3 residues: CASSQGLAGVLSGETQYF. The CDR3 DNA reads TGCGCCAGCAGCCAAGGACTAGCGGGAGTATTAAGTGGGGAGACCCAGTACTTC.

This clone was observed at least ten times. This CDR3 is also generated by other DNA sequences in the sample. The chain employs TRBV5-5 and TRBJ1-5; D uncertain. The V gene's germline CDR1 is SGHKS and CDR2 YYEKEE (reference sequence). This CDR3 is 14 amino acids long. V gave up 0 bases and J gave up 3 bases, with 7 bases separating them. The CDR3 sequence: CASSLGQLNQPQHF. CDR3 nucleotides: TGTGCCAGCAGCTTGGGACAACTCAATCAGCCCCAGCATTTT.

V is TRBV18 and J is TRBJ2-6; a weak D match, TRBD2 (6 bases). The germline V and J ends were trimmed by 2 bases and 0 bases, with 11 bases remaining between them. The germline gives CDR1 KGHSH, CDR2 LQKENI. This CDR3 is built from 17 residues. The CDR3 region has the DNA TGTGCCAGCTCACCAAGGGACTTCGCCTCTGGGGCCAACGTCCTGACTTTC. It specifies CASSPRDFASGANVLTF. The full variable domain, its missing parts supplied by reference TRBV18 and TRBJ2-6, is NAGVMQNPRHLVRRRGQEARLRCSPMKGHSHVYWYRQLPEEGLKFMVYLQKENIIDESGMPKERFSAEFPKEGPSILRIQQVVRGDSAAYFCASSPRDFASGANVLTFGAGSRLTVL.

This clone came up many times. The V gene is TRBV27, the J gene TRBJ2-1, with 7 bases matching TRBD2. V trimming: 5 bases; J trimming: 4 bases; junction bases outside the gene matches: 11. This CDR3 region has 16 residues. The V gene's germline CDR1 is MNHEY and CDR2 SMNVEV (reference sequence). The CDR3 here is CASSPSGASGYNEQFF. The DNA for the CDR3 is TGTGCCAGCAGTCCCTCCGGAGCTAGCGGTTACAATGAGCAGTTCTTC.

This chain connects TRBV20-1 to TRBJ2-7; TRBD2 agrees at 10 bases. The length of the CDR3 is 15 residues. From germline, CDR1 is DFQATT and CDR2 SNEGSKA (reference sequence). Trimming removed 0 bases from V and 5 bases from J; junction bases left unmatched: 7. CDR3 nucleotides: TGCAGTGCTAGAGATCCCAGCGGGAGGGCCAACGAGCAGTACTTC. It codes for CSARDPSGRANEQYF.

This clone was seen at least ten times. The genes are TRBV10-3 and TRBJ1-1; D is undetermined. Looked up from germline, CDR1 is ENHRY and CDR2 is SYGVKD. The CDR3 has 15 residues. The germline V and J ends were trimmed by 0 bases and 1 base, with 9 bases remaining between them. CDR3 protein: CAISESPSRNTEAFF. CDR3 nucleotides: TGTGCCATCAGTGAGTCGCCATCCCGGAACACTGAAGCTTTCTTT.

This clone came up once. The chain links TRBV20-1 to TRBJ2-3, with 10 bases fitting TRBD2. Germline trimming cut 1 base from V and 2 bases from J; bases unmatched to any gene: 6. The CDR3 covers 16 residues. Germline V lookup: CDR1 DFQATT, CDR2 SNEGSKA (reference sequence). The CDR3 DNA is TGCAGTGCTAGAGGGCTAGCGGGGGTTTTCACAGATACGCAGTATTTT. It yields the protein CSARGLAGVFTDTQYF.

This clone has a count of ten or more. This chain links TRBV10-1 with TRBJ2-7, with D perhaps being TRBD1 or TRBD2 (6 bases each). V gave up 10 bases and J gave up 0 bases, with 16 bases separating them. The CDR3 sequence is 14 residues long. Per germline, CDR1 WNHNN and CDR2 SYGVQD (reference sequence). This chain's CDR3 is CATPLGGSSYEQYF. In DNA, the CDR3 is TGCGCCACCCCCTTAGGGGGGAGCTCCTACGAGCAGTACTTC.

This clone was counted only a few times. This sequence joins TRBV24-1 and TRBJ2-1; 9 bases agree with TRBD2. The CDR3 extends over 16 amino acids. CDR1 and CDR2 (germline): KGHDR, SFDVKD. The junction had 7 bases not matched to a gene; V was cut back by 3 bases and J by 5 bases. The CDR3 bases are TGTGCCACCAGTGATCAGCCCAAGCGGGAGGACAATGAGCAGTTCTTC. Translation gives CATSDQPKREDNEQFF.

Many counts were recorded for this clone. This CDR3 reads CASSPLAGAHNEQFF. The CDR3 bases are TGTGCCAGCAGTCCCCTAGCGGGGGCCCACAATGAGCAGTTCTTC. The chain carries TRBV7-3 and TRBJ2-1; 10 bases match TRBD2. The CDR3 extends over 15 amino acids. The V segment lost 6 bases and the J segment 5 bases; nucleotides outside the gene matches: 7. Germline lookup yields CDR1 SGHTA and CDR2 FQGTGA.

This clone appeared many times. The V call is TRBV6-1, the J call TRBJ1-5; 8 positions match TRBD1. The CDR3 is 15 amino acids. Germline CDR1 MNHNS, CDR2 SASEGT. V gave up 6 bases and J gave up 4 bases; unmatched junction bases: 8. The DNA of the CDR3 is TGTGCCAGCAGCCTAGGCCAGGGGGCGAATCAGCCCCAGCATTTT. Translating it yields CASSLGQGANQPQHF.

This clone was seen more than once but under ten times. The chain is built from TRBV30 and TRBJ2-7; D is possibly TRBD1 (6 bases). V lost 5 bases to trimming and J lost 4 bases, with 18 bases between them. Germline V gene sequence: CDR1 GTSNPN, CDR2 SVGIG (reference sequence). The CDR3 covers 14 residues. CDR3 region: CAWRNRALGYEQYF. CDR3 bases: TGTGCCTGGCGGAACAGGGCGTTGGGTTACGAGCAGTACTTC.

This clone was counted between two and nine times. This chain uses TRBV4-1 with TRBJ2-7; D is ambiguous. The V end lost 0 bases, the J end lost 0 bases, and 12 bases lay between the germline ends. This CDR3 comprises 16 residues. Germline V gene lookup returns CDR1 MGHRA and CDR2 YSYEKL. CDR3 sequence reads: CASSQDWPGISYEQYF. As DNA, the CDR3 is TGCGCCAGCAGCCAAGATTGGCCAGGAATCTCCTACGAGCAGTACTTC.

This clone was observed at least ten times. The genes are TRBV20-1 and TRBJ2-7, with 11 bases identical to TRBD1. The ends lost 6 bases at V and 4 bases at J; junction bases unmatched: 5. Per germline, CDR1 DFQATT and CDR2 SNEGSKA (reference sequence). CDR3 length: 13 amino acids. CDR3 loop: CSASGDRGYEQYF. The DNA of the CDR3 is TGCAGTGCCTCCGGGGACAGGGGGTACGAGCAGTACTTC.

The chain has TRBV20-1 and TRBJ2-5; TRBD2 matches at 7 bases. Germline assignment: CDR1 DFQATT and CDR2 SNEGSKA (reference sequence). CDR3 size: 14 residues. The junction had 8 bases not matched to a gene; V was cut back by 1 base and J by 6 bases. CDR3 loop: CSARGGGNTQTQYF. The CDR3 nucleotides are TGCAGTGCTAGAGGGGGGGGTAATACGCAGACCCAGTACTTC.

The chain couples TRBV20-1 to TRBJ2-3; 12 bases map to TRBD2. J was trimmed by 4 bases and V by 3 bases; bases with no gene match: 2. The V gene's germline CDR1 is DFQATT and CDR2 SNEGSKA (reference sequence). The CDR3 length is 14 residues. CDR3 residues: CSASPSGGADTQYF. The CDR3 DNA is TGCAGTGCTAGCCCTAGCGGGGGGGCAGATACGCAGTATTTT.

At least ten counts were recorded for this clone. This chain links TRBV2 with TRBJ1-1, with D perhaps matching TRBD1 (5 bases). The germline CDR1 and CDR2 sequences are SNHLY and FYNNEI. The CDR3 is 12 residues long. Trimming left V 3 bases short and J 11 bases short, with 13 bases between. The CDR3 is CASSEGGEKAFF. The CDR3 nucleotides are TGTGCCAGCAGTGAGGGGGGGGAGAAGGCTTTCTTT.

V and J are TRBV30 and TRBJ2-7, with D maybe TRBD2 (5 bases). Germline CDR1 GTSNPN, CDR2 SVGIG (reference sequence). This CDR3 contains 11 residues. Trimming cost V 5 bases and J 2 bases, with 7 bases left between them. CDR3 DNA: TGTGCCTGGGGGAGCGCCTACGAGCAGTACTTC. Protein sequence: CAWGSAYEQYF.

This clone was counted only a few times. The CDR3 sequence is CASSYSQYETGGLIYF. CDR3 in DNA: TGTGCCAGCAGTTACTCCCAGTACGAGACAGGGGGTTTGATATACTTC. The rearrangement links TRBV6-6 to TRBJ2-7; 9 bases map to TRBD1. CDR3 size: 16 residues. V was clipped by 0 bases and J by 13 bases; unmatched bases: 16. Germline lookup yields CDR1 MNHNY and CDR2 SVGAGI (reference sequence).

In its sample, this clone was seen a few times. This chain joins TRBV6-1 and TRBJ2-7; a weak D match, TRBD2 (5 bases). The CDR3 runs 16 residues. From germline, CDR1 is MNHNS and CDR2 SASEGT. Trimming removed 0 bases from V and 4 bases from J, with 16 bases in between. The CDR3 spells CASSEALPQSGYEQYF. In DNA, the CDR3 is TGTGCCAGCAGTGAAGCGCTTCCCCAATCGGGGTACGAGCAGTACTTC.

This clone occurred many times. This chain uses TRBV14 with TRBJ2-1; D remains unclear. From germline, CDR1 is SGHDN and CDR2 FVKESK. The ends were cut back, 3 bases at V and 1 base at J, with 13 bases in the middle. CDR3 size: 16 residues. CDR3 bases: TGTGCCAGCAGCCACGCTATTCGAGGATCCTACAATGAGCAGTTCTTC. This encodes CASSHAIRGSYNEQFF.

Comments on this clone: Relative to the germline gene, one junction end is altered; a read error may explain this. This CDR3 is CASIPLLAQREVLHDQYF. The CDR3 DNA follows: TGTGCCAGCATCCCTCTGCTAGCCCAGCGGGAGGTCCTCCACGATCAGTACTTC. The chain employs TRBV6-2 or TRBV6-3 and TRBJ2-7; 9 nucleotides align to TRBD2. This CDR3 spans 18 amino acids. The germline V gene has CDR1 MNHEY and CDR2 SVGEGT.

The chain joins TRBV4-3 to TRBJ1-4; a weak D match, TRBD1 (5 bases). V lost 0 bases and J 8 bases, leaving 13 bases between the germline ends. Germline CDR1 is LGHNA and CDR2 is YSLEER. This CDR3 comprises 15 residues. The CDR3 DNA is TGCGCCAGCAGCCAAGATTGGCAGGGAGGGGAAAAACTGTTTTTT. Protein product: CASSQDWQGGEKLFF.

This clone was recorded at least ten times. J is TRBJ2-3 and V is TRBV6-5; D unresolved. V lost 3 bases and J 6 bases, leaving 10 bases between the germline ends. Germline lookup yields CDR1 MNHEY and CDR2 SVGAGI. The CDR3 spans 13 residues. The CDR3 here is CASSYTGADTQYF. The CDR3, as DNA: TGTGCCAGCAGTTATACGGGCGCGGATACGCAGTATTTT.

This clone was seen repeatedly, ten times or more. The genes are TRBV9 and TRBJ2-7; 10 bases match TRBD1. The germline gives CDR1 SGDLS, CDR2 YYNGEE. This CDR3 has 17 amino acids. Unmatched junction bases numbered 8, after V lost 0 bases and J lost 2 bases. The CDR3 loop reads CASSVGGTGAGTYEQYF. CDR3 nucleotide sequence: TGTGCCAGCAGCGTAGGTGGGACAGGGGCCGGCACCTACGAGCAGTACTTC. Full variable domain (remainder filled in from reference TRBV9 and TRBJ2-7): DSGVTQTPKHLITATGQRVTLRCSPRSGDLSVYWYQQSLDQGLQFLIQYYNGEERAKGNILERFSAQQFPDLHSELNLSSLELGDSALYFCASSVGGTGAGTYEQYFGPGTRLTVT.

This clone was picked up many times. The genes are TRBV12-5 and TRBJ2-6; the match to TRBD1 covers 8 bases. Losses at the gene ends were 2 bases for V and 4 bases for J; bases not matched to a gene: 10. Germline V lookup: CDR1 LGHNT, CDR2 FRNRAP. The CDR3 spans 18 residues. CDR3 region: CASGLSQGASRGANVLTF. In DNA form, the CDR3 reads TGTGCTAGTGGTTTGTCTCAGGGGGCGAGTAGAGGGGCCAACGTCCTGACTTTC. The whole variable domain, remainder taken from reference TRBV12-5 and TRBJ2-6, is DARVTQTPRHKVTEMGQEVTMRCQPILGHNTVFWYRQTMMQGLELLAYFRNRAPLDDSGMPKDRFSAEMPDATLATLKIQPSEPRDSAVYFCASGLSQGASRGANVLTFGAGSRLTVL.

At least ten counts were recorded for this clone. The same CDR3 can be traced to other DNA sequences in this sample. The rearrangement uses TRBV5-1 and TRBJ1-1, with a weak D call TRBD1 (5 bases). Per the germline V gene, CDR1 is SGHRS and CDR2 is YFSETQ. The V end was cut by 4 bases, the J end by 0 bases, with 7 bases between. This CDR3 contains 13 residues. The CDR3 DNA reads TGCGCCAGCAGCACACAGGTGAACACTGAAGCTTTCTTT. Protein: CASSTQVNTEAFF.

This clone was seen many times. Other DNA variants within this sample encode the same CDR3. J is TRBJ2-2 and V is TRBV7-3; D ambiguous. In germline, CDR1 is SGHTA, CDR2 FQGTGA. CDR3 length: 14 residues. V was pared by 1 base and J by 4 bases, with 7 bases between. The CDR3 is CASSLKDLTGELFF. CDR3 DNA sequence: TGTGCCAGCAGCTTAAAGGACCTCACCGGGGAGCTGTTTTTT.